Listed below are T cell receptor beta chains from one sample, sequenced in a study of CD8+CD57+ T cells in acquired aplastic anemia. TCRdb used MiXCR to reprocess the reads, holding one entry per CDR3 protein. The sample lists around 430,000 distinct CDR3 sequences, around 30% occurring once. The sample taken for sequencing was sorted CD4+, CD8+, or CD8+CD57+ T cells (not recorded which) from PBMCs. These receptor sequences come from a human donor with aplastic anemia. Each CDR3 is given with its conserved first and last residue. The D gene is left open where the match is weak. Size values are once, few and many counts, or a class for expanded clones, and some rows have none.

abundance,d_gene,j_gene,v_gene,CDR3aa,CDR3nt
few,-,TRBJ1-2,TRBV6-5,CASSYLGSNYGYTF,TGTGCCAGCAGTTACTTGGGCAGCAACTATGGCTACACCTTC
many,-,TRBJ2-5,TRBV25-1,CASSDPGNRGQYF,TGTGCCAGCAGTGATCCCGGCAACCGGGGCCAGTACTTC
once,TRBD2,TRBJ2-3,TRBV9,CASSGLAGSSDTQYF,TGTGCCAGCAGCGGACTAGCGGGGTCCTCAGATACGCAGTATTTT
-,-,TRBJ1-4,TRBV24-1,CATRGTSGPNEKLFF,TGTGCCACCAGGGGGACTAGCGGACCTAATGAAAAACTGTTTTTT
-,-,TRBJ2-2,TRBV4-2,CASSPGWGVNTGELFF,TGTGCCAGCAGCCCAGGTTGGGGGGTCAACACCGGGGAGCTGTTTTTT
-,TRBD2,TRBJ2-1,TRBV10-2,CASSPPSGGAHEQFF,TGTGCCAGCAGTCCGCCTAGCGGGGGGGCACATGAGCAGTTCTTC
-,TRBD1,TRBJ1-4,TRBV5-1,CASSSRPTGGTDNEKLFF,TGCGCCAGCAGCTCGCGACCGACAGGGGGCACCGATAATGAAAAACTGTTTTTT
-,-,TRBJ2-5,TRBV5-1,CASSLAAPQETQYF,TGCGCCAGCAGCTTGGCAGCCCCCCAAGAGACCCAGTACTTC
-,-,TRBJ1-5,TRBV7-6,CASSLGASGGNQPQHF,TGTGCCAGCAGCTTAGGGGCTAGTGGGGGCAATCAGCCCCAGCATTTT
-,-,TRBJ1-1,TRBV25-1,CASSQPGSTEAFF,TGCGCCAGCAGCCAACCGGGATCCACTGAAGCTTTCTTT
-,-,TRBJ2-5,TRBV2,CASRIVSGGVETQYF,TGTGCCAGCAGAATCGTTAGCGGCGGGGTAGAGACCCAGTACTTC
-,-,TRBJ1-5,TRBV5-8,CASSLWGRNQPQHF,TGTGCCAGCAGCTTGTGGGGGAGAAATCAGCCCCAGCATTTT
few,-,TRBJ2-2,TRBV6-5,CASSYSIWIQTGELFF,TGTGCCAGCAGTTACTCGATATGGATCCAGACCGGGGAGCTGTTTTTT
-,-,TRBJ2-3,TRBV11-2,CASSRYVTDTQYF,TGTGCCAGCAGCCGTTACGTCACAGATACGCAGTATTTT
many,-,TRBJ1-2,TRBV7-9,CASTMGGAGGYTF,TGTGCCAGCACTATGGGGGGGGCTGGGGGCTACACCTTC
-,TRBD1,TRBJ2-3,TRBV7-8,CASSATGDYPDTQYF,TGTGCCAGCAGCGCGACAGGGGATTATCCAGATACGCAGTATTTT
-,TRBD1,TRBJ2-2,TRBV5-1,CASSANGQGNTGELFF,TGCGCCAGCAGCGCAAACGGACAGGGGAACACCGGGGAGCTGTTTTTT
few,-,TRBJ2-2,TRBV13,CASILDLTGELFF,TGTGCCAGCATCCTGGATCTCACCGGGGAGCTGTTTTTT
few,-,TRBJ2-1,TRBV9,CASSVTPNLSNEQFF,TGTGCCAGCAGCGTTACACCTAATCTGTCTAATGAGCAGTTCTTC
many,TRBD2,TRBJ2-1,TRBV19,CASLTPGGNEQFF,TGTGCCAGTCTTACGCCGGGGGGGAATGAGCAGTTCTTC
few,-,TRBJ1-1,TRBV20-1,CSAERQLTRAEAFF,TGCAGTGCCGAAAGACAGCTTACTCGGGCTGAAGCTTTCTTT
few,TRBD1,TRBJ1-2,TRBV2,CASSSGQASSGYTF,TGTGCCAGCAGTTCCGGACAGGCGAGCAGTGGCTACACCTTC